Listed below are T cell receptor beta chains from one sample, sequenced in a study of control samples from healthy donors and cancer patients. Data came from immunoSEQ multiplex PCR; TCRdb stores just in-frame clones and leaves some out. In the table there are about 61,000 clones, 90% of which are singletons. Sequencing used PBMCs. Source of these receptors: a man aged 60 to 75 with colorectal cancer. The CDR3 runs from the conserved cysteine through the conserved F or W. Each record gives: D gene, J gene, clone size, V gene, CDR3 DNA, CDR3 protein. A D gene is named only where the DNA matches it firmly. Not all rows give a size; the values are once, few, many and, for expanded clones, a class.

d_call: NA; j_call: TRBJ1-4; clone_size: NA; v_call: TRBV5-1; cdr3_nt: TGCGCCAGCAGCGCGACACCAACAACTAATGAAAAACTGTTTTTT; cdr3_aa: CASSATPTTNEKLFF
d_call: NA; j_call: TRBJ2-1; clone_size: NA; v_call: TRBV19; cdr3_nt: TGTGCCAGTAGTCTACAGGGACCCCTATACAATGAGCAGTTCTTC; cdr3_aa: CASSLQGPLYNEQFF
d_call: TRBD1; j_call: TRBJ2-4; clone_size: NA; v_call: TRBV5-1; cdr3_nt: TGCGCCAGCAGCTTCGGGACAGGGGGCGCTGGAGCCAAAAACATTCAGTACTTC; cdr3_aa: CASSFGTGGAGAKNIQYF
d_call: NA; j_call: TRBJ2-7; clone_size: NA; v_call: TRBV7-9; cdr3_nt: TGTGCCAGCAGCTTAGAAGCGACACCAAACGAGCAGTACTTC; cdr3_aa: CASSLEATPNEQYF
d_call: TRBD1; j_call: TRBJ2-3; clone_size: NA; v_call: TRBV19; cdr3_nt: TGTGCCTCTGCCGGGACAGGGGGGGATACGCAGTATTTT; cdr3_aa: CASAGTGGDTQYF
d_call: NA; j_call: TRBJ2-3; clone_size: NA; v_call: TRBV5-1; cdr3_nt: TGCGCCAGCTGGGTTCGGGGGACAGATACGCAGTATTTT; cdr3_aa: CASWVRGTDTQYF
d_call: NA; j_call: TRBJ2-7; clone_size: NA; v_call: TRBV5-4; cdr3_nt: TGTGCCAGCAGCTTGGGAGGGGGAGGATCCTACGAGCAGTACTTC; cdr3_aa: CASSLGGGGSYEQYF
d_call: NA; j_call: TRBJ2-1; clone_size: once; v_call: TRBV3-1/TRBV3-2; cdr3_nt: TGTGCCAGCAGCCAAGATGTGGGACCAGCCATATACAATGAGCAGTTCTTC; cdr3_aa: CASSQDVGPAIYNEQFF
d_call: NA; j_call: TRBJ2-7; clone_size: NA; v_call: TRBV27; cdr3_nt: TGTGCCAGCAGTTTATCGTCGGGCTACGAGCAGTACTTC; cdr3_aa: CASSLSSGYEQYF
d_call: NA; j_call: TRBJ2-2; clone_size: NA; v_call: TRBV10-2; cdr3_nt: TGCGCCAGCAGGAGTCAGGGCAGAATCGGGGAGCTGTTTTTT; cdr3_aa: CASRSQGRIGELFF
d_call: NA; j_call: TRBJ2-7; clone_size: NA; v_call: TRBV3-1/TRBV3-2; cdr3_nt: TGTGCCAGCAGCCAAGCGGGCAGCTCCTACGAGCAGTACTTC; cdr3_aa: CASSQAGSSYEQYF
d_call: NA; j_call: TRBJ1-2; clone_size: NA; v_call: TRBV12-3/TRBV12-4; cdr3_nt: TGTGCCAGCAGGAGGGCTGAGGGCTACACCTTC; cdr3_aa: CASRRAEGYTF
d_call: TRBD1; j_call: TRBJ1-1; clone_size: NA; v_call: TRBV5-1; cdr3_nt: TGCGCCAGCAGCTTCGAGGGGGCATGGAACACTGAAGCTTTCTTT; cdr3_aa: CASSFEGAWNTEAFF
d_call: NA; j_call: TRBJ1-1; clone_size: NA; v_call: TRBV28; cdr3_nt: TGTGCCAGCAGCACACTGGGGGGGGCGTTGAACACTGAAGCTTTCTTT; cdr3_aa: CASSTLGGALNTEAFF
d_call: NA; j_call: TRBJ2-7; clone_size: NA; v_call: TRBV20-1; cdr3_nt: TGCAGTGCAAGGACCGTGAAAGAGCAGTACTTC; cdr3_aa: CSARTVKEQYF
d_call: NA; j_call: TRBJ2-7; clone_size: NA; v_call: TRBV5-1; cdr3_nt: TGCGCCAGCAGCTCAGGGCGGTCAGGGGCGGACGAGCAGTACTTC; cdr3_aa: CASSSGRSGADEQYF
d_call: NA; j_call: TRBJ1-2; clone_size: NA; v_call: TRBV5-6; cdr3_nt: TGTGCCAGCACCTACGACAGGTCTTCCTATGGCTACACCTTC; cdr3_aa: CASTYDRSSYGYTF
d_call: TRBD1; j_call: TRBJ1-5; clone_size: NA; v_call: TRBV2; cdr3_nt: TGTGCCAGCAGTTCTGGACAGGGCATTCAGCCCCAGCATTTT; cdr3_aa: CASSSGQGIQPQHF
d_call: NA; j_call: TRBJ2-7; clone_size: NA; v_call: TRBV6-1; cdr3_nt: TGTGCCAGCAGTGAAATATACTCCTACGAGCAGTACTTC; cdr3_aa: CASSEIYSYEQYF
d_call: TRBD1; j_call: TRBJ1-3; clone_size: NA; v_call: TRBV19; cdr3_nt: TGTGCCAGTAGTACACTCGCGACAGGGGCTGGAAACACCATATATTTT; cdr3_aa: CASSTLATGAGNTIYF
d_call: TRBD1; j_call: TRBJ2-5; clone_size: NA; v_call: TRBV6-5; cdr3_nt: TGTGCCAGCACCCGAGCGGGGACAGGGGGCGAGACCCAGTACTTC; cdr3_aa: CASTRAGTGGETQYF
d_call: TRBD2; j_call: TRBJ2-2; clone_size: NA; v_call: TRBV28; cdr3_nt: TGTGCCAGCACCCTGGGACTAGCGGGGGCCAACACCGGGGAGCTGTTTTTT; cdr3_aa: CASTLGLAGANTGELFF
d_call: NA; j_call: TRBJ1-2; clone_size: NA; v_call: TRBV6-5; cdr3_nt: TGTGCCAGCAGCTCACTTATACAGGCTGTCTATGGCTACACCTTC; cdr3_aa: CASSSLIQAVYGYTF
d_call: NA; j_call: TRBJ2-4; clone_size: NA; v_call: TRBV25-1; cdr3_nt: TGTGCCAGCAGTAAGGGGTCCATTCAGTACTTC; cdr3_aa: CASSKGSIQYF
d_call: NA; j_call: TRBJ1-2; clone_size: NA; v_call: TRBV16; cdr3_nt: TGTGCCAGCAGCGCTCAGGGAACTAACTATGGCTACACCTTC; cdr3_aa: CASSAQGTNYGYTF
d_call: NA; j_call: TRBJ1-2; clone_size: NA; v_call: TRBV9; cdr3_nt: TGTGCCAGCAGCGTATCGGAAGCCCGGATCTATGGCTACACCTTC; cdr3_aa: CASSVSEARIYGYTF
d_call: TRBD1; j_call: TRBJ2-2; clone_size: NA; v_call: TRBV3-1/TRBV3-2; cdr3_nt: TGTGCCAGCAGCCCCAGGGGGCGCGGGACCGGGGAGCTGTTTTTT; cdr3_aa: CASSPRGRGTGELFF
d_call: NA; j_call: TRBJ1-2; clone_size: NA; v_call: TRBV6-5; cdr3_nt: TGTGCCAGCAGACGGGGCGGGGAGGGCTATGGCTACACCTTC; cdr3_aa: CASRRGGEGYGYTF
d_call: NA; j_call: TRBJ2-3; clone_size: NA; v_call: TRBV10-1; cdr3_nt: TGCGCCAGCAGCCCCAGCCCTCCAGATACGCAGTATTTT; cdr3_aa: CASSPSPPDTQYF
d_call: TRBD1; j_call: TRBJ2-5; clone_size: once; v_call: TRBV6-6; cdr3_nt: TGTGCCAGCAAACCCAGGGGGCCAGAGACCCAGTACTTC; cdr3_aa: CASKPRGPETQYF
d_call: NA; j_call: TRBJ1-2; clone_size: few; v_call: TRBV28; cdr3_nt: TGTGCCAGCAGTACACCTCAGCGAAACTATGGCTACACCTTC; cdr3_aa: CASSTPQRNYGYTF
d_call: TRBD1; j_call: TRBJ2-7; clone_size: NA; v_call: TRBV20-1; cdr3_nt: TGCAGTGCTAGTTTGGGGACAGCTTCCTACGAGCAGTACTTC; cdr3_aa: CSASLGTASYEQYF
d_call: NA; j_call: TRBJ1-3; clone_size: NA; v_call: TRBV19; cdr3_nt: TGTGCCAGTACCCGTGGGAGCTCTGGAAACACCATATATTTT; cdr3_aa: CASTRGSSGNTIYF
d_call: TRBD2; j_call: TRBJ2-7; clone_size: NA; v_call: TRBV3-1/TRBV3-2; cdr3_nt: TGTGCCAGCAGCCAGGGACTAGCGGGGGGTTACGAGCAGTACTTC; cdr3_aa: CASSQGLAGGYEQYF
d_call: NA; j_call: TRBJ1-4; clone_size: NA; v_call: TRBV19; cdr3_nt: TGTGCCAGTAGTAGAAGAACTGCAACTAATGAAAAACTGTTTTTT; cdr3_aa: CASSRRTATNEKLFF
d_call: NA; j_call: TRBJ2-3; clone_size: NA; v_call: TRBV9; cdr3_nt: TGTGCCAGCAGCGTAGAAGGGGGTAGCACAGATACGCAGTATTTT; cdr3_aa: CASSVEGGSTDTQYF
d_call: NA; j_call: TRBJ1-3; clone_size: NA; v_call: TRBV4-1; cdr3_nt: TGCGCCAGCAGCCAAATCTTAACGGGGGAGCTCTCTGGAAACACCATATATTTT; cdr3_aa: CASSQILTGELSGNTIYF
d_call: TRBD1; j_call: TRBJ1-2; clone_size: NA; v_call: TRBV6-5; cdr3_nt: TGTGCCAGCAGTTACTCGGGCAGGGGGGTCTATGGCTACACCTTC; cdr3_aa: CASSYSGRGVYGYTF
d_call: TRBD2; j_call: TRBJ2-7; clone_size: NA; v_call: TRBV2; cdr3_nt: TGTGCCAGCAGGGGACTAGCTGGAACCGGCGAGCAGTACTTC; cdr3_aa: CASRGLAGTGEQYF
d_call: TRBD1; j_call: TRBJ2-7; clone_size: NA; v_call: TRBV2; cdr3_nt: TGTGCCAGCATGAGAAACAGGGGAAATCAATTCTACGAGCAGTACTTC; cdr3_aa: CASMRNRGNQFYEQYF
d_call: NA; j_call: TRBJ2-2; clone_size: NA; v_call: TRBV3-1/TRBV3-2; cdr3_nt: TGTGCCAGCAGCCAAGAAGGTACCGGGGAGCTGTTTTTT; cdr3_aa: CASSQEGTGELFF
d_call: NA; j_call: TRBJ2-2; clone_size: NA; v_call: TRBV4-1; cdr3_nt: TGCGCCAGCAGCCAAGATTTGGGCAGGGCTTACGCCGGGGAGCTGTTTTTT; cdr3_aa: CASSQDLGRAYAGELFF
d_call: NA; j_call: TRBJ2-6; clone_size: NA; v_call: TRBV3-1/TRBV3-2; cdr3_nt: TGTGCCAGCAGCCGAAAGGGGGCTGGGGCCAACGTCCTGACTTTC; cdr3_aa: CASSRKGAGANVLTF
d_call: NA; j_call: TRBJ2-1; clone_size: NA; v_call: TRBV6-5; cdr3_nt: TGTGCCAGCAAAACTGGGGCCGGGTCCTACAATGAGCAGTTCTTC; cdr3_aa: CASKTGAGSYNEQFF
d_call: NA; j_call: TRBJ2-7; clone_size: NA; v_call: TRBV5-1; cdr3_nt: TGCGCCAGCAGCTTTGACAGAGCCTACGAGCAGTACTTC; cdr3_aa: CASSFDRAYEQYF
d_call: TRBD1; j_call: TRBJ1-6; clone_size: once; v_call: TRBV7-2; cdr3_nt: TGTGCCAGCAGCCCAAGACAGGGGTATAATTCACCCCTCCACTTT; cdr3_aa: CASSPRQGYNSPLHF
d_call: TRBD1; j_call: TRBJ1-6; clone_size: NA; v_call: TRBV5-1; cdr3_nt: TGCGCCAGCAGCTTGATACTCAGGGGGCCGAATTCACCCCTCCACTTT; cdr3_aa: CASSLILRGPNSPLHF
d_call: NA; j_call: TRBJ1-1; clone_size: NA; v_call: TRBV13; cdr3_nt: TGTGCCAGCAGCCCCCGGACGGTGAACACTGAAGCTTTCTTT; cdr3_aa: CASSPRTVNTEAFF
d_call: TRBD1; j_call: TRBJ2-5; clone_size: NA; v_call: TRBV5-1; cdr3_nt: TGCGCCAGCAGCCCACCGGGACAGCAGGGAGAGACCCAGTACTTC; cdr3_aa: CASSPPGQQGETQYF
d_call: TRBD2; j_call: TRBJ2-7; clone_size: NA; v_call: TRBV7-3; cdr3_nt: TGTGCCAGCAGCTCCATAGCGGGGTCCGAGCAGTACTTC; cdr3_aa: CASSSIAGSEQYF
d_call: TRBD1; j_call: TRBJ2-7; clone_size: NA; v_call: TRBV19; cdr3_nt: TGTGCCAGTAGTTCGTGGGGGACAGGTCTCTGGGGCGAGCAGTACTTC; cdr3_aa: CASSSWGTGLWGEQYF
d_call: NA; j_call: TRBJ2-1; clone_size: NA; v_call: TRBV14; cdr3_nt: TGTGCCAGCAGCCAGAGGGGAAGGGTTCTCGATGAGCAGTTCTTC; cdr3_aa: CASSQRGRVLDEQFF
d_call: NA; j_call: TRBJ2-1; clone_size: NA; v_call: TRBV4-1; cdr3_nt: TGCGCCAGCAGCAGCTGGCCTAATGAGCAGTTCTTC; cdr3_aa: CASSSWPNEQFF
d_call: TRBD1; j_call: TRBJ2-3; clone_size: NA; v_call: TRBV6-5; cdr3_nt: TGTGCCAGCAGCTGGGACAGGGGGCTCGTAGATACGCAGTATTTT; cdr3_aa: CASSWDRGLVDTQYF
d_call: NA; j_call: TRBJ1-2; clone_size: NA; v_call: TRBV27; cdr3_nt: TGTGCCAGCAGTTTTGGGCAGGGCTATGGCTACACCTTC; cdr3_aa: CASSFGQGYGYTF
d_call: NA; j_call: TRBJ2-2; clone_size: NA; v_call: TRBV19; cdr3_nt: TGTGCCAGTAGTCCTTTGACCGGGGAGCTGTTTTTT; cdr3_aa: CASSPLTGELFF
d_call: NA; j_call: TRBJ1-1; clone_size: NA; v_call: TRBV7-9; cdr3_nt: TGTGCCAGCAGCTTCGGGCTCTCTCCTCAGACTGGACTCGACAGGGCTTTCTTT; cdr3_aa: CASSFGLSPQTGLDRAFF
d_call: NA; j_call: TRBJ1-1; clone_size: NA; v_call: TRBV10-2; cdr3_nt: TGCGCCAGCAGACCCGGACAGTGGAACACTGAAGCTTTCTTT; cdr3_aa: CASRPGQWNTEAFF